The rows below give T cell receptor beta chains drawn from one sample of a study of blood T cell repertoires in COVID-19. The table came from immunoSEQ multiplex PCR; TCRdb's copy has only in-frame clones and leaves some out. This sample has 45,000 to 55,000 clones, with roughly 84% found just once. Sequenced input: peripheral blood. These receptors came from a man aged 45-65 years with active COVID-19. CDR3s include the opening cysteine and the closing phenylalanine or tryptophan.

j_call | v_call | cdr3_length | cdr3_aa
TRBJ2-2 | TRBV3-1/TRBV3-2 | 17 | CASSQPGLAGNTGELFF
TRBJ2-1 | TRBV12-5 | 18 | CASGLEGLAGGPYNEQFF
TRBJ1-1 | TRBV6-6 | 14 | CASRRTGVLSEAFF
TRBJ1-1 | TRBV19 | 12 | CASSIRPGEAFF
TRBJ2-2 | TRBV5-6 | 17 | CASSLGLAGVYTGELFF
TRBJ1-3 | TRBV11-2 | 16 | CASSSRGPGLGNTIYF
TRBJ2-7 | TRBV21-1 | 14 | CASSQGQYSYEQYF
TRBJ2-3 | TRBV7-2 | 14 | CASSLAGLTDTQYF
TRBJ2-7 | TRBV6-5 | 16 | CASSYGQGAGTYEQYF
TRBJ2-5 | TRBV7-8 | 15 | CASSLFPAGSETQYF
TRBJ1-5 | TRBV19 | 17 | CASSIFSGDWPNQPQHF
TRBJ1-1 | TRBV9 | 13 | CASSDNRAPEAFF
TRBJ2-1 | TRBV2 | 15 | CASSLAGATYNEQFF
TRBJ1-6 | TRBV6-5 | 14 | CASSWDRANSPLHF
TRBJ1-4 | TRBV12-3/TRBV12-4 | 11 | CASSSQGKLFF
TRBJ1-3 | TRBV12-3/TRBV12-4 | 13 | CASSLGAGNTIYF
TRBJ1-2 | TRBV6-5 | 15 | CASSYSFDREYGYTF
TRBJ1-5 | TRBV19 | 19 | CASSIGGRGWGNSNQPQHF
TRBJ2-5 | TRBV5-1 | 14 | CASSATGNQETQYF
TRBJ2-7 | TRBV7-4 | 13 | CARGGTGFYEQYF
TRBJ2-2 | TRBV19 | 18 | CASSDWTGRETNTGELFF
TRBJ2-1 | TRBV28 | 14 | CATARSGSYNEQFF
TRBJ2-7 | TRBV6-5 | 15 | CASSYSRDSPYEQYF